The source of this TCR beta chain is a study of beta chain features in type 1 diabetes. Study overall: Cells sorted and examined across all samples totaled 85 million to 130 million.

Based on CD45RO/CCR7/CD25/CD127/CD95/CD27, CD4+ regulatory, stem cell-like memory, naive and central memory cells were sorted. Broader study findings: There was a moderate but significant shortening of TCRB CDR3s in all four CD4+ subsets of Type 1 diabetes patients. The study found that naive, central memory and Treg TCRB repertoires appeared more similar in patients than in healthy donors.

Germline V CDR1 and CDR2: SQVTM, ANQGSEA. V was cut by 5 bases and J by 3 bases, with 11 bases left in between. This CDR3 region has 13 residues. To note about this clone: Its antigen is not known.

What was sequenced were expressed TCRB transcripts, since all of the isolated RNA had been reverse transcribed. This table comes from immunoSEQ multiplex PCR, and its TCRdb copy is limited to in-frame clones, with some not included. The sample records some 160,000 clones, roughly 9% being singletons. The chain uses TRBV29-1 and TRBJ1-5; tentatively, D is TRBD1 (6 bases). The TCR sequence derives from a woman aged 25-40 years with type 1 diabetes. The specimen sequenced was central memory CD4+ T cells from blood. CDR3 protein: CSVSGQTNQPQHF. The CDR3 DNA follows: TGCAGCGTTTCGGGACAAACCAATCAGCCCCAGCATTTT.